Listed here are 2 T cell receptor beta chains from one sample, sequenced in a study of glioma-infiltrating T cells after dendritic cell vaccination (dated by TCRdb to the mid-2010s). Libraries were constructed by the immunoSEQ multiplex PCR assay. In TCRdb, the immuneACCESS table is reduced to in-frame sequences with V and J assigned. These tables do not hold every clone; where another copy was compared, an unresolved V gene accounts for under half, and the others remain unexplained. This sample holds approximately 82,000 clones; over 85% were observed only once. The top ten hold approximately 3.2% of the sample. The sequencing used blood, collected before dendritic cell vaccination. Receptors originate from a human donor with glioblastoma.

The CDR3 DNA follows: TGTGCCAGCAGTCGGACAGGGGGTGGCTATGGCTACACCTTC. It yields the protein CASSRTGGGYGYTF. This sequence joins TRBV2 and TRBJ1-2; 10 positions agree with TRBD1. This CDR3 region has 14 residues. V lost 5 bases and J lost 4; bases outside the gene matches: 4. The germline gives CDR1 SNHLY, CDR2 FYNNEI.

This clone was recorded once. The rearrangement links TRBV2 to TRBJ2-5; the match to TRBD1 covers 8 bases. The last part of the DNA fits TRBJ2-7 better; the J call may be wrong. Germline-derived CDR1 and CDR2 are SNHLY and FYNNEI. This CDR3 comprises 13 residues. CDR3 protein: CASSEDRGYEQYF. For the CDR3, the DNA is TGTGCCAGCAGTGAAGACAGGGGGTACGAGCAGTACTTC.